Listed here is a single TCR beta chain. TCRdb re-analyzed the PCR reads through MiXCR. The table has 14,000 to 15,000 clones, roughly 19% seen once. The CDR3 totals 15 residues. The ends lost 3 bases at V and 6 bases at J; junction bases unmatched: 10. The V gene's germline CDR1 is DFQATT and CDR2 SNEGSKA (reference sequence). Patients underwent thyroid surgery, and none had received any treatment before it. This specimen comes from a study of metastatic and nonmetastatic thyroid tumors. This receptor was obtained from a female donor with papillary thyroid cancer or a benign thyroid nodule (not recorded which). Some clones in this sample may be carry-over from other donors' samples. The chain recombines TRBV20-1 with TRBJ2-7, with TRBD1 identical over 11 bases. Sequencing was carried out using blood. CDR3 nucleotide sequence: TGCAGTGCTAGCGGGCCGGCTGGGACAGGGGGCGAGCAGTACTTC. Translation: CSASGPAGTGGEQYF.